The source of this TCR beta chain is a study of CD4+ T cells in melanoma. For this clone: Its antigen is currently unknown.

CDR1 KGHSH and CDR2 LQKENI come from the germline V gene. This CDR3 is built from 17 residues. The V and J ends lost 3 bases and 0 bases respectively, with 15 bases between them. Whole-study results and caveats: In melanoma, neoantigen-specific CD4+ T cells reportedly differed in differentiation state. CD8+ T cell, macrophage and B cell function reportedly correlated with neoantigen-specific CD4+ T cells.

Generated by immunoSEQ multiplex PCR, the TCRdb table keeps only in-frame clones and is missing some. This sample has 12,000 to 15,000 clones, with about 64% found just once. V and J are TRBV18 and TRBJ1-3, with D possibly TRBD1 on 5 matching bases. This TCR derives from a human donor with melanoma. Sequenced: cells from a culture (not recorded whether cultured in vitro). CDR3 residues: CASSPLRAGDSGNTIYF. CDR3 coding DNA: TGTGCCAGCTCACCCCTCCGGGCGGGGGACTCTGGAAACACCATATATTTT.